This T cell receptor (beta chain) was recovered during a study of CD4 T cells in relation to SARS-CoV-2 and coronaviruses. On the study more broadly: After roughly 11 days of antigen culture, PBMC TCR beta CDR3s were sequenced. Negative control cultures got HIV-1 Nef peptides or no peptide.

Germline V gene lookup returns CDR1 LGHDT and CDR2 YNNKEL (reference sequence). CDR3 length equals 15 residues. J gave up 0 bases and V 4 bases, and 2 bases lay outside the gene matches. Using immunoSEQ multiplex PCR, the repertoire was profiled, and TCRdb retains in-frame clones only, with some absent. The repertoire consists of some 20,000 clones, with over 60% occurring once and the leading ten covering 25% to 35%. CD4+ T cells from unexposed donors were obtained before the COVID-19 pandemic (2011-2018). The cells were cultured for about ten days before CD4+ T cells were isolated. Unexposed-donor CD4+ T cells were probed with SARS-CoV-2 S/N and four cold-coronavirus spikes, cells permitting. General study results and limits: This crossreactivity analysis covered spike protein alone, no other viral proteins.

This clone was found a few times. What it recognizes is unknown. This chain joins TRBV3-1 (or the pseudogene TRBV3-2) and TRBJ1-1; 10 nucleotides align to TRBD1. Sequencing was performed on CD4+ T cells from PBMCs, cultured in vitro. The source of this sequence is a human donor in good health. CDR3: CASSRTGGMNTEAFF. The CDR3 region has the DNA TGTGCCAGCAGCCGGACAGGGGGGATGAACACTGAAGCTTTCTTT.